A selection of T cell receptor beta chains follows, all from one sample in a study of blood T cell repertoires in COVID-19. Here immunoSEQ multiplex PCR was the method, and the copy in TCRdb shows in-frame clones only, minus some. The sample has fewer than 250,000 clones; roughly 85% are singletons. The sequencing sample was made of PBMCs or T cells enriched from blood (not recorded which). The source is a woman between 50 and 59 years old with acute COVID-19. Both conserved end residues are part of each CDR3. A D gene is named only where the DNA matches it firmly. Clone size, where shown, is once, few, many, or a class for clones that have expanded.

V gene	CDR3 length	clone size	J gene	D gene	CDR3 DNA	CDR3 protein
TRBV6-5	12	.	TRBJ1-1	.	TGTGCCAGCAGCCGCGTCGCCACTGAAGCTTTCTTT	CASSRVATEAFF
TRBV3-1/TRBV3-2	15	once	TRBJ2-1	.	TGTGCCAGCAGTCGATTACCGAGGAAACTTTATGAGCAGTTCTTC	CASSRLPRKLYEQFF
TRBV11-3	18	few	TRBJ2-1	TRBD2	TGTGCCAGCAGCTTGAGTGTAGCGGGGGGCCATTACTACAATGAGCAGTTCTTC	CASSLSVAGGHYYNEQFF
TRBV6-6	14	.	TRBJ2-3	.	TGTGCCAGCAGTTACTCGCGGGACTCAGATACGCAGTATTTT	CASSYSRDSDTQYF
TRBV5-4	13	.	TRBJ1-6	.	TGTGCCAGCAGGTTACGGGAAGATTCACCCCTCCACTTT	CASRLREDSPLHF
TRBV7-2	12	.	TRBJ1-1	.	TGTGCCAGCAGCCCGCAGGGTTTTGAAGCTTTCTTT	CASSPQGFEAFF
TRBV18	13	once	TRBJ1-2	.	TGTGCCAGCTCCCCGGGGCAGGGGAGCGGCTACACCTTC	CASSPGQGSGYTF
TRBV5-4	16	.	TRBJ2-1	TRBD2	TGTGCCAGCAGGACGGGACTAGCGGGGGACTACAATGAGCAGTTCTTC	CASRTGLAGDYNEQFF
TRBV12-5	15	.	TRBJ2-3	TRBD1	TGTGCTAGTGGTTTGGGGGTGACAGGGCTAGATACGCAGTATTTT	CASGLGVTGLDTQYF
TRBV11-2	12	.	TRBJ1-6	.	TGTGCCAGCAGCACCCAACAGGGACCCCTCCACTTT	CASSTQQGPLHF
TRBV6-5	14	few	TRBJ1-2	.	TGTGCCAGCAGTTACTCAGTGGGGGGTTCTGGCTACACCTTC	CASSYSVGGSGYTF
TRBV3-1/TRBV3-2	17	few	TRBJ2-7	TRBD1	TGTGCCAGCAGCCAACCGCCGGGACAGGAACAACTTTACGAGCAGTACTTC	CASSQPPGQEQLYEQYF
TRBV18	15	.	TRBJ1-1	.	TGTGCCAGCTCACAAAGAACCCCGGTGAACACTGAAGCTTTCTTT	CASSQRTPVNTEAFF
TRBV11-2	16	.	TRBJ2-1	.	TGTGCCAGCACCCAAGATCGGGCAGGGATAAACAATGAGCAGTTCTTC	CASTQDRAGINNEQFF
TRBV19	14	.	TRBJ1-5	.	TGTGCCAGTAGTATAATGTCAGGCAATCAGCCCCAGCATTTT	CASSIMSGNQPQHF
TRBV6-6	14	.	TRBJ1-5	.	TGTGCCAGCAGCAACTTACAGAACAATCAGCCCCAGCATTTT	CASSNLQNNQPQHF
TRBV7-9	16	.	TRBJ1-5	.	TGTGCCAGCAGCTTAGAGCGGGGGGCATACAATCAGCCCCAGCATTTT	CASSLERGAYNQPQHF
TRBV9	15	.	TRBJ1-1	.	TGTGCCAGCAGCGTTTCACAGGACCCGGCCACTGAAGCTTTCTTT	CASSVSQDPATEAFF
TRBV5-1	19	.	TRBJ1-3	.	TGCGCCAGCAGCTTATACCGATTGACAGATCCTGACTCTGGAAACACCATATATTTT	CASSLYRLTDPDSGNTIYF
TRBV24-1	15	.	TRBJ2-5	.	TGTGCCACCAGTGATTCGCTCAGGAACCAAGAGACCCAGTACTTC	CATSDSLRNQETQYF
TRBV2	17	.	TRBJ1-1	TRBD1	TGTGCCAGCAGGAGGGGAGTGGCGACAGGGGTGAACACTGAAGCTTTCTTT	CASRRGVATGVNTEAFF
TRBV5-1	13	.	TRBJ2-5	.	TGCGCCAGCAGCTTGGCCCAGCGGGAGACCCAGTACTTC	CASSLAQRETQYF
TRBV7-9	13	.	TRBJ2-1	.	TGTGCCAGCAGCTTAGAGGGAGTGGGGGGAGAGCTCTTC	CASSLEGVGGELF
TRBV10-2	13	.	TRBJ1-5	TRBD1	TGCGCCAGCAGTGACAGGGGGAATCAGCCCCAGCATTTT	CASSDRGNQPQHF
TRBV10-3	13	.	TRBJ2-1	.	TGTGCCATCAGTTCTAACAGGGTCAATGAGCAGTTCTTC	CAISSNRVNEQFF
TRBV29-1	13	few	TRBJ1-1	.	TGCAGCGTTGAATCCAGGGCGGCCACTGAAGCTTTCTTT	CSVESRAATEAFF
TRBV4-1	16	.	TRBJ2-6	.	TGCGCCAGCAGCCTGAACAGGGACTCTGGGGCCAACGTCCTGACTTTC	CASSLNRDSGANVLTF
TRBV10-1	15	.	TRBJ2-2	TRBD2	TGCGCCAGCAGTGAGGGGACTAGCGAAGCCGGGGAGCTGTTTTTT	CASSEGTSEAGELFF
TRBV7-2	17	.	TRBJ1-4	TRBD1	TGTGCCAGCAGCACGCGGACAGGGTTTTCAGCTAATGAAAAACTGTTTTTT	CASSTRTGFSANEKLFF
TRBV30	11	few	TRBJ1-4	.	TGTGCCGCGAGGGAGAATGAAAAACTGTTTTTT	CAARENEKLFF
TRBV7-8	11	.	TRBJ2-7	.	TGTGCCAGCAGCTTACAGGGGCCAAAGTACTTC	CASSLQGPKYF
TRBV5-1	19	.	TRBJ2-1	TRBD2	TGCGCCAGCAGCTTGAAGTGGACTAGCGGGGGGGCCGGGTACAATGAGCAGTTCTTC	CASSLKWTSGGAGYNEQFF
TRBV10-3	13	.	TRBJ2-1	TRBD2	TGTGCCATCACCGGCGGGGGAAACAATGAGCAGTTCTTC	CAITGGGNNEQFF
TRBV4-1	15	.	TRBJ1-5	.	TGCGCCAGCAGCCAAGATCACTCTAGCAATCAGCCCCAGCATTTT	CASSQDHSSNQPQHF
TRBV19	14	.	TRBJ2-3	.	TGTGCCAGTAGTATGGACTCTAGCACAGATACGCAGTATTTT	CASSMDSSTDTQYF
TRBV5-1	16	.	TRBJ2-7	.	TGCGCCAGCAGCACCGGGCTCAGGGGCTACTCCTACGAGCAGTACTTC	CASSTGLRGYSYEQYF
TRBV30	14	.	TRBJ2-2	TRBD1	TGTGCCTTCGGGTTCGGGACAGTGAACGGGGAGCTGTTTTTT	CAFGFGTVNGELFF
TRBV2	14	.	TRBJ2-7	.	TGTGCCAGCATGAGGGACTTGGGCCTCAACGAGCAGTACTTC	CASMRDLGLNEQYF
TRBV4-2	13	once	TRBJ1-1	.	TGTGCCAGCAGCCAAGATCAACAACAAGAAGCTTTCTTT	CASSQDQQQEAFF
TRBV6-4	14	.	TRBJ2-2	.	TGTGCCAGCAGTGCCTACAGGAACACCGGGGAGCTGTTTTTT	CASSAYRNTGELFF